This is a list of T cell receptor beta chains from one sample in a study of technical replicates of blood from several donors. The table came from immunoSEQ multiplex PCR; TCRdb's copy has only in-frame clones and leaves some out. The sample lists 60,000 to 90,000 clones, approximately 97% occurring once. Sequencing was done on a sample of T cells isolated from PBMCs. The receptor set was obtained from a human donor in good health. Each CDR3 is given with its conserved first and last residue. Fields, in order: V gene, clone size, J gene, D gene, CDR3 protein, CDR3 DNA. A D gene is named only where the DNA matches it firmly. Clone size is not always given. Where it is, it says once, few, many or a class for expanded clones.

>TRBV21-1|NA|TRBJ2-7|NA
CASSSRGEREGSYEQYF
TGTGCCAGCAGCAGCCGGGGGGAGCGGGAGGGAAGCTACGAGCAGTACTTC
>TRBV7-2|NA|TRBJ1-1|NA
CASSLDVLHTEAFF
TGTGCCAGCAGCTTAGATGTTCTCCACACTGAAGCTTTCTTT
>TRBV7-9|NA|TRBJ1-5|NA
CASSSTGDDGQPQHF
TGTGCCAGCAGCTCGACAGGCGACGACGGTCAGCCCCAGCATTTT
>TRBV4-2|once|TRBJ1-2|NA
CASSQDDRQDYGYTF
TGTGCCAGCAGCCAAGATGACCGACAGGACTATGGCTACACCTTC
>TRBV18|once|TRBJ1-4|TRBD1
CASSTPEAGGEKLFF
TGTGCCAGCTCAACCCCCGAGGCAGGGGGTGAAAAACTGTTTTTT
>TRBV9|NA|TRBJ2-7|NA
CASSVDGTYEQYF
TGTGCCAGCAGCGTAGACGGGACCTACGAGCAGTACTTC
>TRBV5-4|NA|TRBJ1-2|TRBD1
CASSLRGPDLYGYTF
TGTGCCAGCAGCCTCAGGGGGCCCGACCTCTATGGCTACACCTTC
>TRBV30|NA|TRBJ2-2|NA
CAGLWGRRFGELFF
TGTGCCGGGCTGTGGGGGCGTAGGTTCGGGGAGCTGTTTTTT
>TRBV28|NA|TRBJ1-2|TRBD1
CASRNPGQTVYGYTF
TGTGCCAGCAGAAACCCGGGACAGACGGTTTATGGCTACACCTTC
>TRBV28|NA|TRBJ1-1|NA
CASSAPGEYTEAFF
TGTGCCAGCAGTGCTCCGGGGGAGTACACTGAAGCTTTCTTT
>TRBV27|NA|TRBJ2-7|TRBD2
CASKLKGTSGYEQYF
TGTGCCAGCAAACTGAAGGGGACTAGCGGCTACGAGCAGTACTTC
>TRBV9|NA|TRBJ2-7|NA
CASSPSGTSYEQYF
TGTGCCAGCAGCCCAAGCGGAACCTCCTACGAGCAGTACTTC
>TRBV9|NA|TRBJ2-1|TRBD2
CASSVGLAGGSLSYNEQFF
TGTGCCAGCAGCGTCGGACTAGCGGGAGGGTCCCTCTCCTACAATGAGCAGTTCTTC
>TRBV18|NA|TRBJ2-1|TRBD2
CASSPRGLAGYNEQFF
TGTGCCAGCTCACCGAGGGGACTAGCGGGATACAATGAGCAGTTCTTC
>TRBV4-1|NA|TRBJ1-2|NA
CASSHLPRDLGYGYTF
TGCGCCAGCAGCCACCTCCCCAGGGACTTGGGCTATGGCTACACCTTC
>TRBV11-3|NA|TRBJ1-1|NA
CASSLEPGNAFF
TGTGCCAGCAGCTTAGAACCGGGGAACGCTTTCTTT
>TRBV19|NA|TRBJ2-7|NA
CASRGRSGSLYEQYF
TGTGCCAGTAGGGGGAGATCGGGGTCTTTATACGAGCAGTACTTC
>TRBV9|NA|TRBJ2-2|TRBD1
CASTRSGTGGQYGELFF
TGTGCCAGCACCCGGTCCGGGACAGGGGGACAGTACGGGGAGCTGTTTTTT
>TRBV5-1|NA|TRBJ2-3|TRBD2
CASSLAGGIDTQYF
TGCGCCAGCAGCTTAGCGGGAGGGATAGATACGCAGTATTTT
>TRBV27|NA|TRBJ2-3|TRBD2
CASSSLLATYTDTQYF
TGTGCCAGCAGTTCCCTACTAGCGACATACACAGATACGCAGTATTTT
>TRBV5-6|NA|TRBJ1-2|NA
CASSAGGQFPNYGYTF
TGTGCCAGCAGCGCTGGCGGACAGTTTCCTAACTATGGCTACACCTTC
>TRBV29-1|once|TRBJ2-1|TRBD1
CSVGDRGPNEQFF
TGCAGCGTTGGGGACAGGGGCCCCAATGAGCAGTTCTTC
>TRBV2|NA|TRBJ2-2|TRBD2
CASSPNPGLASTGELFF
TGTGCCAGCAGCCCCAACCCGGGACTAGCTTCCACCGGGGAGCTGTTTTTT
>TRBV28|NA|TRBJ2-7|TRBD1
CASSYRDRVSEQYF
TGTGCCAGCAGTTACCGGGACAGGGTCTCCGAGCAGTACTTC
>TRBV6-4|NA|TRBJ1-1|NA
CASKVEQGSEAFF
TGTGCCAGCAAAGTGGAGCAGGGGTCTGAAGCTTTCTTT
>TRBV6-5|NA|TRBJ1-2|TRBD1
CASSYSRDRVTGYTF
TGTGCCAGCAGTTACTCCCGGGACAGGGTAACGGGCTACACCTTC
>TRBV5-1|NA|TRBJ2-7|TRBD1
CASSITGDYEQYF
TGCGCCAGCAGCATCACAGGGGACTACGAGCAGTACTTC
>TRBV19|NA|TRBJ1-1|NA
CASSIGRWNTEAFF
TGTGCCAGTAGTATAGGGAGGTGGAACACTGAAGCTTTCTTT
>TRBV10-3|NA|TRBJ2-7|TRBD2
CAVLAGAYEQYF
TGTGCCGTATTAGCGGGGGCTTACGAGCAGTACTTC
>TRBV9|once|TRBJ2-7|TRBD2
CASSPGLAFEQYF
TGTGCCAGCAGCCCGGGACTAGCATTCGAGCAGTACTTC
>TRBV6-4|NA|TRBJ2-3|TRBD2
CASSDSTSGGGSDTQYF
TGTGCCAGCAGTGACTCAACTAGCGGAGGGGGGTCAGATACGCAGTATTTT
>TRBV7-6|once|TRBJ2-7|NA
CASSFGEMNEQYF
TGTGCCAGCAGCTTCGGGGAAATGAACGAGCAGTACTTC
>TRBV7-2|NA|TRBJ2-7|NA
CASSLGIGSSYEQYF
TGTGCCAGCAGCTTAGGTATCGGGAGCTCCTACGAGCAGTACTTC
>TRBV7-3|NA|TRBJ2-2|NA
CASSLATRDTGELFF
TGTGCCAGCAGCTTAGCGACTAGGGACACCGGGGAGCTGTTTTTT
>TRBV10-3|NA|TRBJ1-2|NA
CAISGIQGSYGYTF
TGTGCCATCAGTGGGATACAGGGTAGCTATGGCTACACCTTC
>TRBV27|NA|TRBJ2-4|TRBD1
CASSPTGTGGALDIQYF
TGTGCCAGCAGTCCGACGGGGACAGGGGGCGCTTTGGACATTCAGTACTTC
>TRBV20-1|NA|TRBJ2-1|NA
CSAPTTNEQFF
TGCAGTGCACCTACTACGAATGAGCAGTTCTTC
>TRBV5-5|NA|TRBJ1-5|TRBD1
CASSAGTDNQPQHF
TGTGCCAGCAGCGCCGGGACAGACAATCAGCCCCAGCATTTT
>TRBV19|NA|TRBJ1-3|NA
CASSIDGAGRQDTIYF
TGTGCCAGTAGTATAGATGGGGCAGGACGCCAGGACACCATATATTTT
>TRBV6-5|NA|TRBJ1-5|NA
CASSTGFNQPQHF
TGTGCCAGCAGCACAGGGTTCAATCAGCCCCAGCATTTT
>TRBV15|NA|TRBJ1-1|TRBD1
CATSRDMGTGWNTEAFF
TGTGCCACCAGCAGAGATATGGGGACAGGTTGGAACACTGAAGCTTTCTTT
>TRBV30|NA|TRBJ1-1|NA
CAWSVGDLNTEAFF
TGTGCCTGGAGTGTAGGGGACTTGAACACTGAAGCTTTCTTT
>TRBV19|NA|TRBJ1-2|TRBD1
CASSSRDRVSYGYTF
TGTGCCAGTAGTAGCCGGGACAGGGTTAGCTATGGCTACACCTTC
>TRBV11-3|once|TRBJ2-7|TRBD1
CATGRQGAYEQYF
TGTGCTACCGGGAGACAGGGGGCCTACGAGCAGTACTTC